A single sample gave rise to the 20 T cell receptor beta chains below, sequenced in a study of monozygotic twins with cystic fibrosis. Repertoires were generated with immunoSEQ multiplex PCR, while TCRdb's copy carries only in-frame clones and drops some. The data show around 9,100 clones, with over 98% seen just once and approximately 0.22% held by the top ten. Sequenced: blood. The receptors here all came from a girl aged 2-10 years with cystic fibrosis.

The table lists this clone with a count of one. The rearrangement joins TRBV4-3 to TRBJ2-1; 14 bases fit TRBD2. Trimming cost V 4 bases and J 1 base; bases outside gene matches: 6. CDR3 size: 18 residues. In germline, CDR1 is LGHNA, CDR2 YSLEER. CDR3 sequence: CASSPRLAGGKSYNEQFF. The CDR3 bases are TGCGCCAGCAGCCCTCGACTAGCGGGAGGGAAATCCTACAATGAGCAGTTCTTC.

This chain uses TRBV4-2 with TRBJ2-7; D is uncertain. The V and J ends lost 4 bases and 2 bases respectively, with 15 bases between them. The CDR3 is made up of 15 amino acids. From germline, CDR1 is LGHNA and CDR2 YNFKEQ. The DNA for the CDR3 is TGTGCCAGCAGCCCCCGGGTCTTTTTTCCCTACGAGCAGTACTTC. It yields the protein CASSPRVFFPYEQYF.

The chain has TRBV28 and TRBJ2-5; 8 nucleotides align to TRBD2. V was clipped by 6 bases and J by 1 base; unmatched bases: 4. The CDR3 loop spans 14 amino acids. Germline assignment: CDR1 MDHEN and CDR2 SYDVKM. In DNA, the CDR3 is TGTGCCAGCAGAGCGGGAGTGTTCCAAGAGACCCAGTACTTC. Translation gives CASRAGVFQETQYF.

The chain employs TRBV5-1 and TRBJ2-3, with D maybe TRBD2 (7 bases). Germline loops: CDR1 SGHRS, CDR2 YFSETQ. The CDR3 is 15 amino acids. V lost 4 bases and J 2 bases, leaving 14 bases between the germline ends. CDR3: CASSPGGTYTDTQYF. CDR3 in DNA: TGCGCCAGCAGCCCGGGGGGCACCTACACAGATACGCAGTATTTT.

A single count supports this clone. The chain carries TRBV5-8 and TRBJ1-2, with 10 positions matching TRBD1. V shed 4 bases, J shed 2 bases, and the junction held 5 bases outside the gene matches. Germline V CDR1 and CDR2: SGHTS, YDEGEE. There are 15 residues in the CDR3. The CDR3 here is CASSLGQGRNYGYTF. In DNA form, the CDR3 reads TGTGCCAGCAGCCTGGGACAGGGGAGGAACTATGGCTACACCTTC.

The CDR3: CASSLGGGWKWEQYF. CDR3 DNA sequence: TGTGCCAGCAGCTTAGGTGGCGGCTGGAAATGGGAGCAGTACTTC. V and J are TRBV11-2 and TRBJ2-7, with D unclear. The V end lost 1 base, the J end lost 7 bases, and 17 bases lay between the germline ends. The CDR3 has 15 residues. CDR1 and CDR2 (germline): SGHAT, FQNNGV. The complete variable domain, with remaining parts taken from reference TRBV11-2 and TRBJ2-7, reads EAGVAQSPRYKIIEKRQSVAFWCNPISGHATLYWYQQILGQGPKLLIQFQNNGVVDDSQLPKDRFSAERLKGVDSTLKIQPAKLEDSAVYLCASSLGGGWKWEQYFGPGTRLTVT.

The chain carries TRBV18 and TRBJ2-7, with TRBD2 as a possible D gene (5 bases). Per germline, CDR1 KGHSH and CDR2 LQKENI. Trimming took off 1 base at V and 3 bases at J, with 19 bases between the two ends. CDR3 length equals 17 residues. The CDR3 loop is CASSPRLPTGVNYEQYF. DNA of the CDR3: TGTGCCAGCTCACCACGCCTGCCGACCGGGGTAAACTACGAGCAGTACTTC.

This chain uses TRBV28 with TRBJ2-1, with 11 nucleotides matching TRBD2. Trimming removed 1 base from V and 7 bases from J; junction bases left unmatched: 6. This CDR3 comprises 16 residues. Germline loops: CDR1 MDHEN, CDR2 SYDVKM. The CDR3 sequence: CASSLFGLAGTNEQFF. CDR3 DNA: TGTGCCAGCAGTTTATTTGGACTAGCGGGCACTAATGAGCAGTTCTTC.

This clone was detected a few times. The chain combines TRBV19 with TRBJ1-5; D may be TRBD1 (5 bases). Germline lookup yields CDR1 LNHDA and CDR2 SQIVND (reference sequence). Trimming pared 3 bases from V and 1 base from J, leaving 13 bases between. The CDR3 has 16 residues. The chain's CDR3 is CASSIPGGRSNQPQHF. Written as DNA, the CDR3 is TGTGCCAGTAGTATTCCCGGGGGAAGGAGCAATCAGCCCCAGCATTTT.

This chain joins TRBV5-1 and TRBJ2-7, with no clear D. This CDR3 is built from 12 residues. Trimming took off 4 bases at V and 3 bases at J, with 8 bases between the two ends. CDR1 SGHRS and CDR2 YFSETQ come from the germline V gene. CDR3 protein: CASSVDIYEQYF. In DNA form, the CDR3 reads TGCGCCAGCAGCGTAGACATCTACGAGCAGTACTTC.

This chain joins TRBV4-2 and TRBJ2-6; no definite D call. The CDR3 covers 16 residues. The V and J ends lost 2 bases and 0 bases respectively, with 8 bases between them. Germline-derived CDR1 and CDR2 are LGHNA and YNFKEQ. The CDR3 DNA sequence: TGTGCCAGCAGCCAAAACGACCTCTCTGGGGCCAACGTCCTGACTTTC. Residues: CASSQNDLSGANVLTF.

V usage is TRBV11-2 and J usage is TRBJ2-1; 11 bases are shared with TRBD2. V trimming: 6 bases; J trimming: 4 bases; junction bases outside the gene matches: 5. The CDR3 sequence is 15 residues long. Germline V gives CDR1 SGHAT, CDR2 FQNNGV. The CDR3 DNA is TGTGCCAGCAGGGGTACTAGCGGGGGTTACAATGAGCAGTTCTTC. Protein product: CASRGTSGGYNEQFF.

The chain joins TRBV4-1 to TRBJ2-3; 11 bases align to TRBD2. The CDR3 has 16 amino acids. The germline V gene encodes CDR1 MGHRA and CDR2 YSYEKL. J was trimmed by 9 bases and V by 1 base; bases with no gene match: 9. This chain's CDR3 is CASSQGGTSGRSTQYF. CDR3 sequence (DNA): TGCGCCAGCAGCCAAGGCGGGACTAGCGGACGTTCGACGCAGTATTTT.

This chain joins TRBV5-6 and TRBJ1-1, with D unclear. Trimming left V 4 bases short and J 6 bases short, with 13 bases between. Germline CDR1 is SGHDT and CDR2 is YYEEEE. The CDR3 spans 13 residues. The CDR3 DNA is TGTGCCAGCAGCCCTAATGTAGCGGCTGAAGCTTTCTTT. It translates to CASSPNVAAEAFF.

The chain combines TRBV10-2 with TRBJ1-1; a weak D match, TRBD1 (6 bases). V shed 3 bases and J shed 9 bases, with 17 bases lying between them. The CDR3 consists of 14 residues. Germline lookup yields CDR1 WSHSY and CDR2 SAAADI. CDR3 DNA sequence: TGCGCCAGCAGTGACCCTGGGGGCACCTCGAAAGCTTTCTTT. Translation gives CASSDPGGTSKAFF.

The chain recombines TRBV5-5 with TRBJ1-1, with D tentatively TRBD1 (5 bases). V lost 5 bases, J lost 1 base, and 12 bases lay in between. CDR1 is SGHKS and CDR2 is YYEKEE in the germline V gene (reference sequence). The CDR3 is 14 amino acids. The DNA of the CDR3 is TGTGCCAGCAGACAACAGGAAGCGAACACTGAAGCTTTCTTT. Its translation: CASRQQEANTEAFF.

The rearrangement uses TRBV5-6 and TRBJ2-1; no clear D. Trimming shortened V by 2 bases and J by 0 bases, and 9 bases separated the two germline ends. This CDR3 contains 15 residues. In germline, CDR1 is SGHDT, CDR2 YYEEEE. The CDR3 spells CASSFDSHSYNEQFF. The CDR3 region has the DNA TGTGCCAGCAGCTTCGACTCACACTCCTACAATGAGCAGTTCTTC.

This chain uses TRBV7-8 with TRBJ2-5; 8 nucleotides agree with TRBD1. CDR1 is SGHVS, CDR2 FQNEAQ, per germline. Germline trimming cut 5 bases from V and 2 bases from J; bases unmatched to any gene: 10. The CDR3 runs 16 residues. In DNA, the CDR3 is TGTGCCAGCAGCGGGCGGGACAGGAGAGCTCAAGAGACCCAGTACTTC. Residues: CASSGRDRRAQETQYF. The whole variable domain, remainder taken from reference TRBV7-8 and TRBJ2-5, is GAGVSQSPRYKVAKRGQDVALRCDPISGHVSLFWYQQALGQGPEFLTYFQNEAQLDKSGLPSDRFFAERPEGSVSTLKIQRTQQEDSAVYLCASSGRDRRAQETQYFGPGTRLLVL.

This chain joins TRBV5-1 and TRBJ2-1; 8 bases match TRBD2. The V gene's germline CDR1 is SGHRS and CDR2 YFSETQ. V was clipped by 0 bases and J by 8 bases; unmatched bases: 7. This CDR3 region has 15 residues. The CDR3 is CASSLGTSSVDEQFF. CDR3 nucleotides: TGCGCCAGCAGCTTGGGGACTAGCTCGGTAGATGAGCAGTTCTTC.

V usage is TRBV2 and J usage is TRBJ2-3, with D unresolved. Trimming pared 0 bases from V and 6 bases from J, leaving 4 bases between. CDR3 length equals 12 residues. CDR1 is SNHLY and CDR2 is FYNNEI in the germline V gene. CDR3 coding DNA: TGTGCCAGCAGTGAAGCGTCCGATACGCAGTATTTT. Translated, it gives CASSEASDTQYF.